A selection of T cell receptor beta chains follows, all from one sample in a study of CD8 T cells in Susac syndrome. TCRdb reprocessed the immunoSEQ multiplex PCR reads with MiXCR, giving one entry per CDR3 protein. The sample comprises some 120,000 distinct CDR3 sequences, about 94% of which are singletons, and 0.1% to 0.15% rests with the top ten. Input material: CD4+ T cells from PBMCs. Source of these receptors: a human donor with multiple sclerosis. The CDR3 runs from the conserved cysteine through the conserved F or W. Fields, in order: V gene, J gene, CDR3 protein.

v_gene: TRBV4-1; j_gene: TRBJ1-2; CDR3aa: CASSQLGIGGYTF
v_gene: TRBV30; j_gene: TRBJ2-7; CDR3aa: CAWRVGQGVNEQYF
v_gene: TRBV5-4; j_gene: TRBJ2-1; CDR3aa: CASSRSSFPSGEQFF
v_gene: TRBV12-3/TRBV12-4; j_gene: TRBJ2-6; CDR3aa: CASSLSGANVLTF
v_gene: TRBV6-5; j_gene: TRBJ2-4; CDR3aa: CASSSGTGMANIQYF
v_gene: TRBV6-5; j_gene: TRBJ1-2; CDR3aa: CASSYSGSAGTYGYTF
v_gene: TRBV18; j_gene: TRBJ2-7; CDR3aa: CASSPTGRLHEQYF
v_gene: TRBV6-6; j_gene: TRBJ2-5; CDR3aa: CASRGTSGGERETQYF
v_gene: TRBV20-1; j_gene: TRBJ1-2; CDR3aa: CSINRDRGGSGYTF
v_gene: TRBV18; j_gene: TRBJ1-1; CDR3aa: CASSPGMNTEAFF